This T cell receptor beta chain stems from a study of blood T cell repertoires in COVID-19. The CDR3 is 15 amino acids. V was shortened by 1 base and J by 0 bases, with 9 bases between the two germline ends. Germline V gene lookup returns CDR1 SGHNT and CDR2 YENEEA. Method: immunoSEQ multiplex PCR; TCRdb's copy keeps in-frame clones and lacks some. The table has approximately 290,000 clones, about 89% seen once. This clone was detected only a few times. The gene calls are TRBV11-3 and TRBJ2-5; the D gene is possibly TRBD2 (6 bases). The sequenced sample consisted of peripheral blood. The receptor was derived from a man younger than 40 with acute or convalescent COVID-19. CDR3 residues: CASSLGDSDQETQYF. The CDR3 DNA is TGTGCCAGCAGCTTAGGGGACTCCGACCAAGAGACCCAGTACTTC.